This T cell receptor beta chain was captured in a study of response to subunit inactivated influenza vaccine. This clonotype has more than one count but fewer than ten. V gave up 4 bases and J gave up 4 bases, with 14 bases separating them. The CDR3 is 14 residues long. Per the germline V gene, CDR1 is MDHEN and CDR2 is SYDVKM. MiXCR was run by TCRdb on the RT-PCR reads, yielding one entry per CDR3 protein. The sample holds some 800,000 distinct CDR3 sequences, 21% seen once. The source is a middle-aged man who received an inactivated influenza vaccine. The sample here was PBMCs from blood, taken less than 6 days after vaccination. The chain couples TRBV28 to TRBJ2-7, with D perhaps matching TRBD2 (5 bases). The CDR3 sequence is CASSSAGNRYEQYF. CDR3 nucleotide sequence: TGTGCCAGCAGTTCCGCCGGGAATCGTTACGAGCAGTACTTC.